This record covers a single T cell receptor beta chain. This entry comes from a study of cytomegalovirus exposure and HLA in healthy donors. It was with 60 Vbeta and 13 Jbeta primers that the PCR ran. Original handling: About 11 million of some 80 million unique TCR beta chains were shared, per a later count. Assay: immunoSEQ multiplex PCR; the TCRdb copy retains only in-frame clones and omits some. Clonal size and the V and J genes are those of that table, whereas D and trimming came from the DNA. Counted here are nearly 110,000 clones, 81% occurring once; the ten biggest clones make up around 2.3%. Sequences were obtained from PBMCs. This receptor was taken from a young man in good health and CMV-seronegative.

CDR3 residues: CASLRADNYGYTF. In nucleotides, the CDR3 is TGTGCCAGCCTGAGGGCAGACAACTATGGCTACACCTTC. This chain uses TRBV19 with TRBJ1-2, with unresolved D. The CDR3 runs to 13 residues. V lost 9 bases and J 2 bases, leaving 13 bases between the germline ends. CDR1 is LNHDA and CDR2 is SQIVND in the germline V gene (reference sequence). The entire variable domain, with the rest obtained from reference TRBV19 and TRBJ1-2, is as follows: DGGITQSPKYLFRKEGQNVTLSCEQNLNHDAMYWYRQDPGQGLRLIYYSQIVNDFQKGDIAEGYSVSREKKESFPLTVTSAQKNPTAFYLCASLRADNYGYTFGSGTRLTVV.